Given below is one TCR beta chain in context. Its specificity is not known. Time point in this sample: persistent/refractory GD, antithyroid drugs over 5 years with positive TRAb. RNA isolated from PBMCs was used to make the TCR library. Diagnosing Graves' disease relied on the American Thyroid Association guidelines. Germline V lookup: CDR1 SGHRS, CDR2 YFSETQ. The CDR3 has 15 amino acids. The germline V and J ends were trimmed by 4 bases and 4 bases, with 14 bases remaining between them. This entry is derived from a study of regulatory T cells in long-lasting Graves disease. Through Arm-PCR of CDR3 regions and iRepertoire HTBI primers, TCR beta libraries were built. One entry per CDR3 protein results from TCRdb running MiXCR on the multiplex PCR reads. The table shows a few hundred thousand distinct CDR3 sequences, with 22% occurring only once. Study outcomes and limitations: The study found persistent patients shared more public clonotypes (2,741) than new patients (966). Persistent-disease Graves' patients showed less TCR diversity than new cases. Persistent cases favored TRBV28, TRBJ1-2 and TRBJ2-5.

The source is a female donor with Graves disease. Sequenced material: peripheral blood mononuclear cells (PBMCs), taken when the disease was refractory, from a patient treated with antithyroid drugs. The chain recombines TRBV5-1 with TRBJ1-4, with D possibly being TRBD1 (6 bases). CDR3 protein: CASSLSGHDNEKLFF. The CDR3 bases are TGCGCCAGCAGCCTCTCGGGACACGATAATGAAAAACTGTTTTTT.